These 22 T cell receptor beta chains were all obtained from the same sample, sequenced in a study of T cells after yellow fever vaccination. TCRdb analysed the 5' RACE reads with MiXCR anew, one entry per CDR3 protein. This table holds around 260,000 distinct CDR3 sequences, 5.2% found once. This specimen was CD4+ T cells sorted from PBMCs, taken on the day of the yellow fever booster vaccination. These receptors all come from a man between 18 and 29 years old who received the YFV17D yellow fever vaccine.

This clonotype occurred many times. The chain uses TRBV19 and TRBJ2-1; D is uncertain. This CDR3 comprises 15 residues. CDR1 and CDR2 (germline): LNHDA, SQIVND (reference sequence). The ends were cut back, 0 bases at V and 0 bases at J, with 6 bases in the middle. The CDR3 loop is CASSIERSSYNEQFF. The CDR3 DNA is TGTGCCAGTAGTATAGAAAGGAGCTCCTACAATGAGCAGTTCTTC.

This clonotype has just a few counts. The V and J genes are TRBV4-3 and TRBJ1-1, with D possibly TRBD1 on 6 matching bases. V dropped 2 bases and J dropped 3 bases, with 13 bases sitting between them. The CDR3 has 15 amino acids. Per the germline V gene, CDR1 is LGHNA and CDR2 is YSLEER. CDR3 coding DNA: TGCGCCAGCAGCCAACAGGGGCTTAGGGACACTGAAGCTTTCTTT. Translated: CASSQQGLRDTEAFF.

The J gene is TRBJ2-3, the V gene TRBV4-1, with 7 bases matching TRBD2. Germline loops: CDR1 MGHRA, CDR2 YSYEKL. After removal of 2 bases from V and 4 bases from J, the junction contained 6 bases not matched to a gene. This CDR3 is built from 15 residues. CDR3 sequence reads: CASSQPPGGPDTQYF. CDR3 in DNA: TGCGCCAGCAGCCAACCTCCGGGGGGACCAGATACGCAGTATTTT.

This clonotype appeared a few times. The chain is built from TRBV29-1 and TRBJ2-7; maybe TRBD2 (6 bases). This CDR3 region has 13 residues. V lost 6 bases and J lost 3, with 15 bases in between. CDR1 is SQVTM, CDR2 ANQGSEA, per germline. The CDR3 DNA is TGCAGCGTGGGGGGTCATTTCCTCTACGAGCAGTACTTC. This gives the protein CSVGGHFLYEQYF.

This chain uses TRBV12-3 or TRBV12-4 with TRBJ2-3, with TRBD1 matching over 8 bases. Losses at the gene ends were 6 bases for V and 1 base for J; bases not matched to a gene: 9. The CDR3 loop spans 16 amino acids. The CDR3, as DNA: TGTGCCAGCAGAAGAGGACAGGGAGGAGGCACAGATACGCAGTATTTT. It translates to CASRRGQGGGTDTQYF.

The V and J genes are TRBV3-1 and TRBJ1-6, with D perhaps TRBD1 (5 bases). Trimming left V 0 bases short and J 7 bases short, with 10 bases between. This CDR3 comprises 15 residues. Germline CDR1 is LGHDT and CDR2 is YNNKEL (reference sequence). The CDR3 DNA reads TGTGCCAGCAGCCAAGAATCGGGGCCGAATTCACCCCTCCACTTT. Its translation is CASSQESGPNSPLHF.

The genes are TRBV6-2 or TRBV6-3 and TRBJ1-5; TRBD1 matches 9 bases. The CDR3 contains 17 residues. Germline CDR1 reads MNHEY; CDR2 reads SVGEGT. V shed 2 bases and J 6 bases; nucleotides not matched to a gene: 11. The CDR3: CASSYLPGQGLGQPQHF. CDR3 coding DNA: TGTGCCAGCAGTTACCTACCGGGACAGGGATTGGGTCAGCCCCAGCATTTT.

V and J are TRBV5-1 and TRBJ1-3; D is undetermined. Germline-derived CDR1 and CDR2 are SGHRS and YFSETQ. CDR3 length: 15 residues. The V and J ends lost 0 bases and 0 bases respectively, with 7 bases between them. The CDR3 loop reads CASSLDTGSGNTIYF. The CDR3 DNA follows: TGCGCCAGCAGCTTGGATACGGGCTCTGGAAACACCATATATTTT.

This clonotype came up a few times. The J gene is TRBJ1-1, the V gene TRBV7-9; 10 nucleotides line up with TRBD1. Germline V gives CDR1 SEHNR, CDR2 FQNEAQ (reference sequence). The V gene end was trimmed by 7 bases and the J gene end by 3 bases; junction bases not matched to a gene: 11. The CDR3 covers 16 residues. For the CDR3, the DNA is TGTGCCAGCATCCGAACCCCCGGGACAGGGGACACTGAAGCTTTCTTT. Translated, it gives CASIRTPGTGDTEAFF.

The V and J genes are TRBV5-1 and TRBJ1-4; D call uncertain. The germline V and J ends were trimmed by 0 bases and 6 bases, with 9 bases remaining between them. The CDR3 is 14 amino acids. Germline V gives CDR1 SGHRS, CDR2 YFSETQ. In DNA, the CDR3 is TGCGCCAGCAGCTTGGGGGATGAGTATGAAAAACTGTTTTTT. This codes for CASSLGDEYEKLFF.

This sequence joins TRBV5-4 and TRBJ1-2; no clear D gene. Per the germline V gene, CDR1 is SGHNT and CDR2 is YYREEE (reference sequence). The CDR3 spans 13 residues. The V end lost 1 base, the J end lost 4 bases, and 8 bases lay between the germline ends. This CDR3 reads CASSLRQIYGYTF. The CDR3 nucleotides are TGTGCCAGCAGCTTGAGGCAGATCTATGGCTACACCTTC. Full variable domain (remainder filled in from reference TRBV5-4 and TRBJ1-2): ETGVTQSPTHLIKTRGQQVTLRCSSQSGHNTVSWYQQALGQGPQFIFQYYREEENGRGNFPPRFSGLQFPNYSSELNVNALELDDSALYLCASSLRQIYGYTFGSGTRLTVV.

This CDR3 reads CATSEQYV. DNA for the CDR3: TGTGCCACCAGCGAGCAGTACGTC. The chain is built from TRBV24-1 and TRBJ2-7, with no clear D. The germline V and J ends were trimmed by 7 bases and 6 bases, with 0 bases remaining between them. This CDR3 has 8 amino acids. Germline V gene sequence: CDR1 KGHDR, CDR2 SFDVKD.

The chain uses TRBV4-1 and TRBJ2-6, with TRBD1 as a possible D gene (6 bases). The V gene lost 6 bases and the J gene lost 4 bases, with 16 bases spanning the gap. Germline V CDR1 and CDR2: MGHRA, YSYEKL. The CDR3 loop spans 16 amino acids. CDR3 DNA: TGCGCCAGCAGGGTATACTATGGACAGGGGGCCAACGTCCTGACTTTC. Amino acids: CASRVYYGQGANVLTF.

The chain is built from TRBV6-5 and TRBJ1-5; D gene uncertain. Germline assignment: CDR1 MNHEY and CDR2 SVGAGI. The V end lost 4 bases, the J end lost 1 base, and 8 bases lay between the germline ends. The CDR3 is made up of 14 amino acids. CDR3 sequence reads: CASSSRVSNQPQHF. As DNA, the CDR3 is TGTGCCAGCAGTTCCCGGGTGAGCAATCAGCCCCAGCATTTT.

The rearrangement uses TRBV11-3 and TRBJ2-3, with 8 bases matching TRBD2. V trimming: 1 base; J trimming: 5 bases; junction bases outside the gene matches: 11. The CDR3 sequence is 17 residues long. The germline CDR1 and CDR2 sequences are SGHNT and YENEEA. CDR3 bases: TGTGCCAGCAGCTTAGGAGCTCGCGGGGGGAAGAAAGATACGCAGTATTTT. This gives the protein CASSLGARGGKKDTQYF.

This clonotype was found a few times. The chain combines TRBV7-9 with TRBJ2-3; 8 positions agree with TRBD2. Germline V gene data show CDR1 as SEHNR and CDR2 as FQNEAQ (reference sequence). This CDR3 comprises 15 residues. Trimming removed 6 bases from V and 3 bases from J; junction bases left unmatched: 8. CDR3 sequence (DNA): TGTGCCAGCAGTCCCGGGACTAGGGGGACAGATACGCAGTATTTT. This gives the protein CASSPGTRGTDTQYF.

In its sample, this clonotype was seen a few times. The chain recombines TRBV6-2 or TRBV6-3 with TRBJ1-1; 7 positions agree with TRBD1. In germline, CDR1 is MNHEY, CDR2 SVGEGT. The CDR3 runs 15 residues. Germline trimming cut 7 bases from V and 1 base from J; bases unmatched to any gene: 9. The CDR3, as DNA: TGTGCCAGCACCAAACCGACAGGGCAGAACACTGAAGCTTTCTTT. This codes for CASTKPTGQNTEAFF.

This clonotype was found many times. The V gene is TRBV7-8, the J gene TRBJ2-2; TRBD2 matches at 10 bases. Germline CDR1 SGHVS, CDR2 FQNEAQ. The CDR3 has 17 amino acids. With V trimmed by 5 bases and J by 7 bases, 13 bases remained unmatched. CDR3 nucleotide sequence: TGTGCCAGCAGCCGGGTAGCGGGGGGACCAGATCTCGGGGAGCTGTTTTTT. Its translation is CASSRVAGGPDLGELFF.

This clonotype was observed a handful of times. The gene calls are TRBV3-1 and TRBJ2-3, with 16 bases matching TRBD2. The CDR3 length is 16 residues. Germline V CDR1 and CDR2: LGHDT, YNNKEL (reference sequence). J was trimmed by 5 bases and V by 3 bases; bases with no gene match: 2. The CDR3 DNA is TGTGCCAGCAGCCAGGGGACTAGCGGGGGGGAAGATACGCAGTATTTT. It translates to CASSQGTSGGEDTQYF.

V is TRBV5-1 and J is TRBJ2-5, with D maybe TRBD2 (7 bases). Germline loops: CDR1 SGHRS, CDR2 YFSETQ. V dropped 4 bases and J dropped 2 bases, with 15 bases sitting between them. The CDR3 contains 15 residues. Written as DNA, the CDR3 is TGCGCCAGCAGCCCAGGGGTTAGCGGGCAAGAGACCCAGTACTTC. Translating gives CASSPGVSGQETQYF.

This clonotype was detected many times. This chain connects TRBV29-1 to TRBJ2-7; 7 positions match TRBD1. V gave up 5 bases and J gave up 6 bases; unmatched junction bases: 1. Germline V gives CDR1 SQVTM, CDR2 ANQGSEA. The CDR3 runs to 10 residues. Written as DNA, the CDR3 is TGCAGCGTTCGGGACAGCGAGCAGTACTTC. This gives the protein CSVRDSEQYF.

This clonotype came up many times. V and J are TRBV4-3 and TRBJ2-6; 10 positions agree with TRBD1. The germline gives CDR1 LGHNA, CDR2 YSLEER. V lost 1 base and J lost 0; bases outside the gene matches: 6. The length of the CDR3 is 19 residues. This CDR3 is CASSQVWDRGFSGANVLTF. CDR3 sequence (DNA): TGCGCCAGCAGCCAAGTGTGGGACAGGGGCTTCTCTGGGGCCAACGTCCTGACTTTC.